This TCR beta chain originates from a study of T cell clones after liver transplantation. Across the study: As an antigen-independent comparator, third-party-reactive TCRbeta sequences came from pre-transplant mixed lymphocyte reactions.

Germline-derived CDR1 and CDR2 are SGHRS and YFSETQ. The CDR3 loop spans 15 amino acids. The V gene lost 5 bases and the J gene lost 0 bases, with 14 bases spanning the gap. The study, taken as a whole, reports: The donor-reactive repertoire was only partly measurable in two subjects, lacking donor cells.

Here immunoSEQ multiplex PCR was the method, and the copy in TCRdb shows in-frame clones only, minus some. The table shows over 100,000 clones, with 75% to 90% occurring only once. Comments on this clone: Its antigen is as yet unknown.

The J gene is TRBJ1-1, the V gene TRBV5-1; D call uncertain. The TCR was taken from a human donor who received a liver transplant. Here the sequenced sample was CD4+ T cells from blood, taken before liver transplant. In DNA, the CDR3 is TGCGCCAGCAGTGTTAACGGACGGATGAACACTGAAGCTTTCTTT. Its translation is CASSVNGRMNTEAFF.